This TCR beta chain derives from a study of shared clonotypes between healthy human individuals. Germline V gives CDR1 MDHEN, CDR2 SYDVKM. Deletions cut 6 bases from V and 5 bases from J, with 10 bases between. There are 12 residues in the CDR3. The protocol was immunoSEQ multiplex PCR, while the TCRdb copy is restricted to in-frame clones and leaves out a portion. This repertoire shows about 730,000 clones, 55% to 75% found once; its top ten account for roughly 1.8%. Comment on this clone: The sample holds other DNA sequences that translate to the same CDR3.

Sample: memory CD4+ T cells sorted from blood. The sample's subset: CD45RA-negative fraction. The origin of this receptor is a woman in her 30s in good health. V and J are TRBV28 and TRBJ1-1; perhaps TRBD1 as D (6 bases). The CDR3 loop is CASSLRGTEAFF. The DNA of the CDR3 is TGTGCCAGCAGCCTCAGGGGAACTGAAGCTTTCTTT.